This T cell receptor (beta chain) was observed in a study of PD-L1 blockade in urothelial cancer. Across the whole study: Starting at some point between 2013 and 2014, patients were given atezolizumab (1,200 mg intravenously every 3 weeks). At 3 weeks (second dose) and 6 weeks after starting treatment, blood was analyzed.

Trimming took off 4 bases at V and 4 bases at J, with 11 bases between the two ends. The germline V gene encodes CDR1 SGDLS and CDR2 YYNGEE. The CDR3 totals 13 residues. The investigators introduced synthetic TCR analog templates into each PCR as spikes. Method: immunoSEQ multiplex PCR; TCRdb's copy keeps in-frame clones and lacks some. In the table there are 100,000 to 150,000 clones, 86% of which are singletons. Time point specified: peripheral blood 6 weeks after treatment start. The gene calls are TRBV9 and TRBJ2-5, with D perhaps matching TRBD2 (7 bases). The sequence was collected from a man between 45 and 60 years old with urothelial cancer. The material was PBMCs, obtained around atezolizumab (anti-PD-L1) treatment. CDR3 protein: CASSRGGLETQYF. CDR3 bases: TGTGCCAGCAGCAGGGGGGGATTAGAGACCCAGTACTTC.